One and the same sample provided the 10 T cell receptor beta chains below, sequenced in a study of radiotherapy plus CTLA-4 blockade in lung cancer (dated by TCRdb to 2016 to 2018). Library preparation was by the immunoSEQ multiplex PCR assay. TCRdb's version of the immuneACCESS table is confined to in-frame rearrangements and falls short of the full clone set. An unresolved V gene accounts for under half of the shortfall where checked; the remainder is of unknown origin. Within this sample are 20,000 to 25,000 clones, with 70% to 75% of them counted one time only. The ten biggest clones cover about 3% of the sample. The sample in question was peripheral blood, obtained from a patient treated with radiotherapy plus ipilimumab. The source is a human donor with non-small cell lung cancer whose response to radiotherapy plus ipilimumab could not be evaluated.

This rearrangement joins TRBV4-1 to TRBJ2-6, with a tentative D call TRBD1 (6 bases). Germline V lookup: CDR1 MGHRA, CDR2 YSYEKL. The CDR3 has 16 residues. V was clipped by 4 bases and J by 2 bases, with 12 bases between them. This CDR3 reads CASSRSGVTGANVLTF. The CDR3 DNA follows: TGCGCCAGCAGCCGATCAGGGGTTACTGGGGCCAACGTCCTGACTTTC.

This rearrangement joins TRBV6-5 to TRBJ1-1; maybe TRBD1 (5 bases). V was pared by 6 bases and J by 6 bases, with 17 bases between. This CDR3 is 14 amino acids long. Looked up from germline, CDR1 is MNHEY and CDR2 is SVGAGI. CDR3 protein: CASRLGQGRSEAFF. CDR3 in DNA: TGTGCCAGCAGGCTGGGGCAGGGTCGTTCTGAAGCTTTCTTT.

The chain is built from TRBV11-2 and TRBJ1-1; possible D gene TRBD1, 5 bases. The V gene's germline CDR1 is SGHAT and CDR2 FQNNGV. Trimming left V 6 bases short and J 4 bases short, with 12 bases between. The CDR3 length is 13 residues. The CDR3: CASRSTDGTEAFF. For the CDR3, the DNA is TGTGCCAGCAGATCGACAGATGGCACTGAAGCTTTCTTT.

This clone was counted a single time. The chain combines TRBV6-5 with TRBJ2-1; perhaps TRBD2 as D (5 bases). V lost 8 bases to trimming and J lost 9 bases, with 17 bases between them. Germline lookup yields CDR1 MNHEY and CDR2 SVGAGI. The CDR3 has 13 residues. For the CDR3, the DNA is TGTGCCAGCCGTCGATGGGAGTATCCTGAGCAGTTCTTC. Protein: CASRRWEYPEQFF.

In this sample, this clone turned up a few times. The chain links TRBV11-2 to TRBJ2-6; 8 bases are shared with TRBD1. This CDR3 region has 18 residues. CDR1 is SGHAT and CDR2 is FQNNGV in the germline V gene. After removal of 4 bases from V and 2 bases from J, the junction contained 10 bases not matched to a gene. The CDR3 nucleotides read TGTGCCAGCAGCTCCCGAAGGACAGGGACCCCTGGGGCCAACGTCCTGACTTTC. It specifies CASSSRRTGTPGANVLTF.

The rearrangement joins TRBV4-1 to TRBJ1-1; D might be TRBD1 (5 bases). Trimming shortened V by 2 bases and J by 7 bases, and 23 bases separated the two germline ends. This CDR3 has 17 residues. The germline CDR1 and CDR2 sequences are MGHRA and YSYEKL. The CDR3 sequence: CASSQNRGGVFTGEAFF. The CDR3 nucleotides read TGCGCCAGCAGCCAAAATCGGGGGGGTGTCTTTACTGGTGAAGCTTTCTTT.

The rearrangement uses TRBV15 and TRBJ1-5, with TRBD1 matching 10 bases. This CDR3 contains 18 residues. Trimming cost V 0 bases and J 7 bases; bases outside gene matches: 12. Germline values: CDR1 LNHNV, CDR2 YYDKDF (reference sequence). CDR3: CATSRDSNTGTGVQPQHF. Written as DNA, the CDR3 is TGTGCCACCAGCAGAGATTCAAATACCGGGACAGGGGTCCAGCCCCAGCATTTT.

The sample holds a few counts of this clone. The chain combines TRBV5-1 with TRBJ2-7, with 10 bases identical to TRBD2. This CDR3 region has 14 residues. Germline loops: CDR1 SGHRS, CDR2 YFSETQ. The V gene end was trimmed by 4 bases and the J gene end by 4 bases; junction bases not matched to a gene: 5. The CDR3 loop reads CASSRTSGAYEQYF. DNA of the CDR3: TGCGCCAGCAGCCGGACTAGCGGAGCTTACGAGCAGTACTTC.

This chain uses TRBV5-1 with TRBJ1-1, with 7 nucleotides matching TRBD1. J lost 7 bases, V lost 4 bases, and 10 bases had no gene match. The germline gives CDR1 SGHRS, CDR2 YFSETQ. The CDR3 length is 14 residues. The CDR3 loop is CASSPQTGIGEAFF. In DNA form, the CDR3 reads TGCGCCAGCAGCCCCCAGACAGGGATTGGTGAAGCTTTCTTT.

This clone was detected only a few times. The chain has TRBV7-9 and TRBJ1-1; D unresolved. There are 14 residues in the CDR3. V shed 5 bases and J shed 1 base, with 11 bases lying between them. Germline-derived CDR1 and CDR2 are SEHNR and FQNEAQ (reference sequence). CDR3 coding DNA: TGTGCCAGCAGCCCCGGGGTTGAGAACACTGAAGCTTTCTTT. This codes for CASSPGVENTEAFF. Supplemented by reference TRBV7-9 and TRBJ1-1, the full variable domain reads DTGVSQNPRHKITKRGQNVTFRCDPISEHNRLYWYRQTLGQGPEFLTYFQNEAQLEKSRLLSDRFSAERPKGSFSTLEIQRTEQGDSAMYLCASSPGVENTEAFFGQGTRLTVV.